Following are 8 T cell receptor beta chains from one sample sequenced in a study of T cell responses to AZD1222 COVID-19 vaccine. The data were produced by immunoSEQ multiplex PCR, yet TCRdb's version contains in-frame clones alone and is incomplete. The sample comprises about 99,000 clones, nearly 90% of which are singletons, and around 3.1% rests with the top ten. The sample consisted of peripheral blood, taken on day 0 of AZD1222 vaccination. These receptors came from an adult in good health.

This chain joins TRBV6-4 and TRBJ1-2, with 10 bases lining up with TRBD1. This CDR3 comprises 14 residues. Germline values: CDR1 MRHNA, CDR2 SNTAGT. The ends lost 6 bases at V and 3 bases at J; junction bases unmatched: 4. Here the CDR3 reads CASSRTGGDYGYTF. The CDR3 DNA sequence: TGTGCCAGCAGCCGGACAGGGGGAGACTATGGCTACACCTTC.

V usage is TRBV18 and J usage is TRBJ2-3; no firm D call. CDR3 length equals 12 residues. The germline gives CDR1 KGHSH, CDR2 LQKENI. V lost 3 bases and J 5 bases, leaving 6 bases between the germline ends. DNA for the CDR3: TGTGCCAGCTCACCGATGGGAGATACGCAGTATTTT. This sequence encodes CASSPMGDTQYF.

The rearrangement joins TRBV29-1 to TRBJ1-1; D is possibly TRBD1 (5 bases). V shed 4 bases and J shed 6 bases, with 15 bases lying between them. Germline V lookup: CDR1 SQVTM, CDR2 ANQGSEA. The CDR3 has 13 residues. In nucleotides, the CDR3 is TGCAGCGTTGGGGGGACCTTAGGGGCTGAAGCTTTCTTT. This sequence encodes CSVGGTLGAEAFF.

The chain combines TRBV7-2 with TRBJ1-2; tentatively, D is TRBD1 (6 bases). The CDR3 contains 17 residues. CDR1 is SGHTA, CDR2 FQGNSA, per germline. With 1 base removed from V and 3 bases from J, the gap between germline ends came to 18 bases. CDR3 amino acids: CASSLGVAGVNDYGYTF. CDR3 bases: TGTGCCAGCAGCTTAGGTGTCGCAGGGGTAAATGACTATGGCTACACCTTC.

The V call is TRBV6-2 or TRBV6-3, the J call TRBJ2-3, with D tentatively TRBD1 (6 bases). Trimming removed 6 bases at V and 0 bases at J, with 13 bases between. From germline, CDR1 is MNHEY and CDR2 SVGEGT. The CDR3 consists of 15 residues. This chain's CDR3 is CASSKQGRSTDTQYF. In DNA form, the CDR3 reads TGTGCCAGCAGCAAACAGGGTAGAAGCACAGATACGCAGTATTTT.

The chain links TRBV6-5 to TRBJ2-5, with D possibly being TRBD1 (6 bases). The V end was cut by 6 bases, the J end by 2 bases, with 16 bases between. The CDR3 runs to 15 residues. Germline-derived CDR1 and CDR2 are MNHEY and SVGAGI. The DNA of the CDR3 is TGTGCCAGCAGCTCCCTCGGACAGACACAAGAGACCCAGTACTTC. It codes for CASSSLGQTQETQYF.

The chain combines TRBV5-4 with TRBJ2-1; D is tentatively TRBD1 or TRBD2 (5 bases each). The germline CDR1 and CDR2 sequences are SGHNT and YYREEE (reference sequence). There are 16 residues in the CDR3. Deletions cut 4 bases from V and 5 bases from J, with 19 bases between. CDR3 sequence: CASSIAGTAKNNEQFF. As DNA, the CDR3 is TGTGCCAGCAGCATCGCCGGGACCGCGAAGAACAATGAGCAGTTCTTC.

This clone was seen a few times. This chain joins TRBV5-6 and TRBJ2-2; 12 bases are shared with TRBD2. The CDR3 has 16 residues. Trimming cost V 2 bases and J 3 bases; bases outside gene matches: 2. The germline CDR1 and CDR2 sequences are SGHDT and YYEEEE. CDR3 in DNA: TGTGCCAGCAGCTTTAGACTAGCGGGAGACACCGGGGAGCTGTTTTTT. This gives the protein CASSFRLAGDTGELFF.